The 20 T cell receptor beta chains presented below share a single source sample, sequenced in a study of early T cells in non-severe SARS-CoV-2 infection. TCRdb re-called the 5' RACE reads with MiXCR, one entry per CDR3 protein. The sample has about 58,000 distinct CDR3 sequences; more than 10% are singletons. Sequencing used whole blood, obtained at baseline. These receptors were taken from an adult who was a healthcare worker with PCR-confirmed SARS-CoV-2 infection or an uninfected control (not recorded which). The donor label of this sample is uncertain.

The chain is built from TRBV20-1 and TRBJ2-3, with a possible D match to TRBD2 (6 bases). V gave up 0 bases and J gave up 3 bases, with 16 bases separating them. The length of the CDR3 is 16 residues. Looked up from germline, CDR1 is DFQATT and CDR2 is SNEGSKA (reference sequence). The CDR3 sequence: CSARDEGSGGTDTQYF. DNA for the CDR3: TGCAGTGCTAGAGATGAAGGGAGTGGAGGGACAGATACGCAGTATTTT.

This clonotype was observed a handful of times. V and J are TRBV6-6 and TRBJ1-4, with a tentative D call TRBD1 (5 bases). V was trimmed by 6 bases and J by 5 bases, leaving 16 bases between them. Germline V gene sequence: CDR1 MNHNY, CDR2 SVGAGI (reference sequence). CDR3 size: 15 residues. The CDR3 DNA follows: TGTGCCAGCAGCGACAGAGGGACGTACAATGAAAAACTGTTTTTT. Translated, it gives CASSDRGTYNEKLFF.

V is TRBV4-1 and J is TRBJ1-4; D possibly corresponds to TRBD1 (6 bases). Germline V gene sequence: CDR1 MGHRA, CDR2 YSYEKL. The ends were cut back, 2 bases at V and 4 bases at J, with 8 bases in the middle. The CDR3 extends over 14 amino acids. CDR3 in DNA: TGCGCCAGCAGCCAATTACAGGGTAATGAAAAACTGTTTTTT. It specifies CASSQLQGNEKLFF.

This clonotype was observed many times. This rearrangement joins TRBV4-1 to TRBJ1-6, with unresolved D. V shed 5 bases and J shed 5 bases, with 10 bases lying between them. The CDR3 is 14 residues long. Germline V CDR1 and CDR2: MGHRA, YSYEKL. CDR3 protein: CASSSLVDNSPLHF. The CDR3, as DNA: TGCGCCAGCAGCTCCCTAGTCGATAATTCACCCCTCCACTTT.

This sequence joins TRBV3-1 and TRBJ2-6; no reliable D call. V lost 3 bases to trimming and J lost 0 bases, with 12 bases between them. This CDR3 has 17 amino acids. Germline loops: CDR1 LGHDT, CDR2 YNNKEL (reference sequence). The CDR3 DNA is TGTGCCAGCAGCCAGGCAGGATACAACTCTGGGGCCAACGTCCTGACTTTC. Translation: CASSQAGYNSGANVLTF.

This clonotype turned up a few times. This chain uses TRBV6-1 with TRBJ1-1; 7 bases are shared with TRBD1. From germline, CDR1 is MNHNS and CDR2 SASEGT. CDR3 size: 13 residues. V was clipped by 8 bases and J by 4 bases; unmatched bases: 7. The CDR3 DNA sequence: TGTGCCAGCTCGAGGGGGCAAAGCACTGAAGCTTTCTTT. This translates into CASSRGQSTEAFF.

The rearrangement uses TRBV28 and TRBJ1-6; D remains ambiguous. The germline gives CDR1 MDHEN, CDR2 SYDVKM. The CDR3 has 15 residues. Trimming removed 5 bases from V and 6 bases from J, with 14 bases in between. CDR3 sequence (DNA): TGTGCCAGCAGTGGGTCGAGAGGGCGTAATTCACCCCTCCACTTT. Translating it yields CASSGSRGRNSPLHF.

This clonotype was seen more than once but under ten times. V is TRBV7-3 and J is TRBJ2-2; D perhaps matches TRBD1 (6 bases). Germline V gene sequence: CDR1 SGHTA, CDR2 FQGTGA. Between the trimmed V and J ends, which lost 6 bases and 1 base, there was a span of 18 bases. The CDR3 is made up of 17 amino acids. CDR3 DNA: TGTGCCAGCAGTCCGACCTCCGGGACATTGAACACCGGGGAGCTGTTTTTT. Translated: CASSPTSGTLNTGELFF.

The CDR3 loop reads CSVETLSDGELFF. CDR3 nucleotide sequence: TGCAGCGTTGAGACCCTCTCCGACGGGGAGCTGTTTTTT. The gene calls are TRBV29-1 and TRBJ2-2; unclear D gene. Germline CDR1 reads SQVTM; CDR2 reads ANQGSEA. V was shortened by 3 bases and J by 7 bases, with 12 bases between the two germline ends. The CDR3 is 13 amino acids.

The CDR3 loop is CASSGGVGTEAFF. CDR3 nucleotide sequence: TGCGCCAGCAGCGGAGGAGTTGGGACTGAAGCTTTCTTT. V and J are TRBV5-1 and TRBJ1-1, with D hard to call. The CDR3 runs 13 residues. Germline assignment: CDR1 SGHRS and CDR2 YFSETQ. The V gene lost 4 bases and the J gene lost 5 bases, with 12 bases spanning the gap. Based on the CDR3 plus reference TRBV5-1 and TRBJ1-1, the full variable domain is KAGVTQTPRYLIKTRGQQVTLSCSPISGHRSVSWYQQTPGQGLQFLFEYFSETQRNKGNFPGRFSGRQFSNSRSEMNVSTLELGDSALYLCASSGGVGTEAFFGQGTRLTVV.

V gene TRBV5-6 combines with J gene TRBJ1-1; no firm D call. This CDR3 region has 15 residues. CDR1 SGHDT and CDR2 YYEEEE come from the germline V gene. Trimming removed 2 bases at V and 0 bases at J, with 11 bases between. The chain's CDR3 is CASSLRRRMNTEAFF. For the CDR3, the DNA is TGTGCCAGCAGCTTAAGGCGGAGGATGAACACTGAAGCTTTCTTT.

This clonotype was counted many times. The rearrangement joins TRBV14 to TRBJ2-5, with TRBD2 matching 7 bases. Germline CDR1 is SGHDN and CDR2 is FVKESK. This CDR3 spans 14 amino acids. V lost 2 bases to trimming and J lost 2 bases; unmatched junction nucleotides: 2. Here the CDR3 reads CASSQPGLQETQYF. For the CDR3, the DNA is TGTGCCAGCAGCCAACCGGGACTACAAGAGACCCAGTACTTC.

This clonotype was seen ten or more times. The J gene is TRBJ2-6, the V gene TRBV5-1; the match to TRBD2 covers 7 bases. The V gene end was trimmed by 5 bases and the J gene end by 0 bases; junction bases not matched to a gene: 5. Germline V gene lookup returns CDR1 SGHRS and CDR2 YFSETQ. The CDR3 has 16 residues. In DNA, the CDR3 is TGCGCCAGCAGGGCGGGGGTTGCCTCTGGGGCCAACGTCCTGACTTTC. It codes for CASRAGVASGANVLTF. The full variable domain, its missing parts supplied by reference TRBV5-1 and TRBJ2-6, is KAGVTQTPRYLIKTRGQQVTLSCSPISGHRSVSWYQQTPGQGLQFLFEYFSETQRNKGNFPGRFSGRQFSNSRSEMNVSTLELGDSALYLCASRAGVASGANVLTFGAGSRLTVL.

This clonotype was observed a handful of times. The chain uses TRBV20-1 and TRBJ1-1; D call uncertain. The CDR3 contains 12 residues. Per germline, CDR1 DFQATT and CDR2 SNEGSKA (reference sequence). CDR3 sequence reads: CSFFLLGTEAFF. In DNA, the CDR3 is TGCAGCTTCTTCTTGCTAGGGACTGAAGCTTTCTTT.

This clonotype was observed a handful of times. V and J are TRBV7-9 and TRBJ2-5; D uncertain. This CDR3 has 13 amino acids. Germline-derived CDR1 and CDR2 are SEHNR and FQNEAQ (reference sequence). V lost 2 bases and J 5 bases, leaving 9 bases between the germline ends. Written as DNA, the CDR3 is TGTGCCAGCAGCTTATTCGTGGAGGAGACCCAGTACTTC. Translated, it gives CASSLFVEETQYF.

The chain joins TRBV5-1 to TRBJ1-1; weak D call: TRBD1 (6 bases). Germline V gene data show CDR1 as SGHRS and CDR2 as YFSETQ. This CDR3 has 14 residues. Trimming removed 2 bases from V and 4 bases from J, with 12 bases in between. Written as DNA, the CDR3 is TGCGCCAGCAGCTTCTGGGGGCCGGGCACTGAAGCTTTCTTT. It specifies CASSFWGPGTEAFF.

This chain links TRBV7-2 with TRBJ2-7, with 8 nucleotides matching TRBD1. The junction had 5 bases not matched to a gene; V was cut back by 4 bases and J by 0 bases. Per germline, CDR1 SGHTA and CDR2 FQGNSA. This CDR3 is built from 15 residues. DNA of the CDR3: TGTGCCAGCAGCTCCAGGGGGCTCTCCTCCTACGAGCAGTACGTC. Protein sequence: CASSSRGLSSYEQYV.

This clonotype was seen ten or more times. The chain recombines TRBV11-2 with TRBJ1-4, with D possibly TRBD1 on 6 matching bases. Between the trimmed V and J ends, which lost 5 bases and 2 bases, there was a span of 12 bases. This CDR3 has 15 amino acids. Looked up from germline, CDR1 is SGHAT and CDR2 is FQNNGV. The CDR3 region has the DNA TGTGCCAGCAGCGTAGGCGACAGGACTAATGAAAAACTGTTTTTT. Residues: CASSVGDRTNEKLFF.

This chain joins TRBV7-9 and TRBJ2-5, with D tentatively TRBD1 or TRBD2 (6 bases each). CDR1 and CDR2 (germline): SEHNR, FQNEAQ (reference sequence). V was shortened by 1 base and J by 7 bases, with 10 bases between the two germline ends. The CDR3 is made up of 13 amino acids. In DNA form, the CDR3 reads TGTGCCAGCAGCTTAGTACAGGGAGGGACCCAGTACTTC. It yields the protein CASSLVQGGTQYF. Supplemented by reference TRBV7-9 and TRBJ2-5, the full variable domain reads DTGVSQNPRHKITKRGQNVTFRCDPISEHNRLYWYRQTLGQGPEFLTYFQNEAQLEKSRLLSDRFSAERPKGSFSTLEIQRTEQGDSAMYLCASSLVQGGTQYFGPGTRLLVL.

This chain connects TRBV20-1 to TRBJ1-6, with D tentatively TRBD1 (6 bases). CDR3 length: 16 amino acids. The germline V gene encodes CDR1 DFQATT and CDR2 SNEGSKA (reference sequence). Trimming left V 0 bases short and J 7 bases short, with 16 bases between. Written as DNA, the CDR3 is TGCAGTGCTAGAGAGCGAGGTGGACAGTCAAATTCACCCCTCCACTTT. As protein: CSARERGGQSNSPLHF.